Below, 9 T cell receptor beta chains from the same sample are listed, as sequenced in a study of T cell responses to AZD1222 COVID-19 vaccine. Sequencing was performed with immunoSEQ multiplex PCR; in TCRdb, only in-frame clones are kept and a portion is missing. The sample lists 160,000 or so clones, roughly 89% occurring once. The sequencing here drew on peripheral blood, taken on day 0 of AZD1222 vaccination. The receptors come from an adult in good health.

The chain links TRBV5-1 to TRBJ2-1, with TRBD2 identical over 12 bases. The V gene end was trimmed by 0 bases and the J gene end by 9 bases; junction bases not matched to a gene: 4. The CDR3 has 15 residues. CDR1 SGHRS and CDR2 YFSETQ come from the germline V gene. CDR3 DNA sequence: TGCGCCAGCAGCTTGGAGCTAGCGGGAGGGCCTGAGCAGTTCTTC. Its translation is CASSLELAGGPEQFF.

The CDR3 DNA is TGTGCCAGCAGCTTCCAACCCGTCGGGGGTGAGCAGTTCTTC. Residues: CASSFQPVGGEQFF. The chain is built from TRBV7-3 and TRBJ2-1; tentatively, D is TRBD2 (6 bases). The V end lost 3 bases, the J end lost 9 bases, and 15 bases lay between the germline ends. Germline CDR1 and CDR2: SGHTA and FQGTGA. This CDR3 is 14 amino acids long.

This chain links TRBV24-1 with TRBJ1-2; D is undetermined. The length of the CDR3 is 14 residues. Trimming took 4 bases from V and 8 from J, leaving 16 bases between them. Germline assignment: CDR1 KGHDR and CDR2 SFDVKD. The CDR3 DNA reads as TGTGCCACCAGTGAAGAAGACGGGGTAGGGGGCTACACCTTC. Translating gives CATSEEDGVGGYTF.

The V gene is TRBV19, the J gene TRBJ1-5; D is ambiguous. CDR3 length: 17 amino acids. Germline values: CDR1 LNHDA, CDR2 SQIVND (reference sequence). V was clipped by 0 bases and J by 1 base, with 13 bases between them. The CDR3 protein is CASSIDRRAGSNQPQHF. The CDR3 bases are TGTGCCAGTAGTATAGACCGACGGGCAGGAAGCAATCAGCCCCAGCATTTT.

The DNA of the CDR3 is TGCGCCAGCAGCCAAGACGTGGGGATCAGTTCCAATGAGCAGTTCTTC. Protein product: CASSQDVGISSNEQFF. This rearrangement joins TRBV4-3 to TRBJ2-1; D not certain. Looked up from germline, CDR1 is LGHNA and CDR2 is YSLEER. This CDR3 comprises 16 residues. V lost 0 bases to trimming and J lost 6 bases, with 15 bases between them.

J is TRBJ2-2 and V is TRBV28, with D perhaps being TRBD1 or TRBD2 (5 bases each). Trimming stripped 2 bases from V and 7 bases from J, with 17 bases between. CDR1 and CDR2 from the germline V gene are MDHEN and SYDVKM. The CDR3 spans 16 residues. The CDR3 DNA reads as TGTGCCAGCAGTTTAGGGTCAGGGTTAGGACTCGGGGAGCTGTTTTTT. Translated: CASSLGSGLGLGELFF.

The CDR3 nucleotides are TGTGCCAGCAGCTTGGAGGGATTCGTTCAGCCCCAGCATTTT. This gives the protein CASSLEGFVQPQHF. This chain uses TRBV5-5 with TRBJ1-5; D is unresolved. The V end was cut by 0 bases, the J end by 6 bases, with 10 bases between. The CDR3 totals 14 residues. Germline-derived CDR1 and CDR2 are SGHKS and YYEKEE (reference sequence).

V is TRBV30 and J is TRBJ1-6; 8 bases fit TRBD1. The CDR3 contains 14 residues. V was clipped by 5 bases and J by 7 bases; unmatched bases: 7. Germline CDR1 is GTSNPN and CDR2 is SVGIG (reference sequence). CDR3 in amino acids: CAWGVGQGNSPLHF. CDR3 DNA: TGTGCCTGGGGGGTCGGACAGGGCAATTCACCCCTCCACTTT.

This chain links TRBV23-1 with TRBJ1-3, with a tentative D call TRBD1 (5 bases). TRBV23-1 is annotated as an ORF whose role is uncertain. V was clipped by 3 bases and J by 4 bases, with 16 bases between them. The CDR3 is 16 residues long. CDR3 loop: CASSHGEGLAGNTIYF. The DNA for the CDR3 is TGCGCCAGCAGTCATGGTGAGGGGCTGGCCGGAAACACCATATATTTT.